This T cell receptor (beta chain) derives from a study of cytomegalovirus exposure and HLA in healthy donors. Study results and limitations: Confirmation in vitro established that a few CMV-associated chains were specific for CMV antigens. There was a cluster of highly shared sequence variants that was likely a sequencing artifact. In a later analysis, compared with equally common non-associated chains, HLA-associated beta chains were more expanded. Reported performance of the classifier showed diagnosis of cytomegalovirus status with high specificity and sensitivity.

This CDR3 region has 16 residues. Trimming at V came to 4 bases and at J to 2 bases, leaving 9 bases not matched to a gene. Germline V gene data show CDR1 as SGHRS and CDR2 as YFSETQ. A word on this clone: The antigen remains undetermined.

The PCR employed 60 Vbeta primers together with 13 Jbeta primers. Some clones are missing from TCRdb's copy, which holds only in-frame ones; the method was immunoSEQ multiplex PCR. This sample carries around 30,000 clones, with approximately 0.7% going to the ten biggest clones. The rearrangement links TRBV5-1 to TRBJ2-3, with 8 bases lining up with TRBD1. This clonotype originated in a man aged 25-45 years in good health and CMV-seronegative. The sequenced sample was PBMCs. The CDR3 sequence: CASSVRGQGFTDTQYF. CDR3 DNA sequence: TGCGCCAGCAGCGTCCGCGGACAGGGTTTCACAGATACGCAGTATTTT.